Sequencing of this TCR beta chain was carried out in a study of PD-L1 blockade in urothelial cancer. Note on this clone: At one end, the junction sequence differs from germline, possibly due to a read error.

Sample time point: pretreatment peripheral blood. TCRdb's copy holds only in-frame clones and misses some; the assay was immunoSEQ multiplex PCR. The sample yields roughly 130,000 clones, about 81% seen once. Germline V lookup: CDR1 MNHNS, CDR2 SASEGT. The CDR3 runs to 14 residues. This chain uses TRBV6-1 with TRBJ2-2; 10 nucleotides match TRBD1. The sequence came from a man between 50 and 59 years old with urothelial cancer. The specimen was PBMCs, collected around atezolizumab (anti-PD-L1) treatment. CDR3 protein: CACRQGARTGELFF. The CDR3 nucleotides are TGTGCCTGCAGACAGGGGGCGCGAACCGGGGAGCTGTTTTTT.